The 14 T cell receptor beta chains below come from one sample, sequenced in a study of human T cells and chemical hapten exposure (dated by TCRdb to about 2021). Libraries were made using RACE. Sequencing was carried out with a NextSeq 500. TCRdb reran the public reads through fastp at Q25 and MiXCR, keeping productive beta chains. Rows are combined by CDR3 protein, so each entry shows the most common genes and DNA. Within this sample are approximately 91,000 distinct CDR3 sequences, with 11% of them counted one time only. Of the sample, 1.6% falls within the top ten clones. The sample's time point label, in plain terms: patch test 2, 6 weeks after DPC sensitization. This specimen's treatment or condition label, interpreted: therapeutic diphenylcyclopropenone sensitization with weekly scalp DPC. Specimen: whole blood, collected in connection with sensitization to the hapten diphenylcyclopropenone (DPC). The receptors stem from a young man with alopecia areata. Some clones in this sample may be carry-over from other donors' samples.

At least ten counts were recorded for this clonotype. The chain links TRBV3-1 to TRBJ1-1; D uncertain. Deletions cut 1 base from V and 1 base from J, with 4 bases between. Germline-derived CDR1 and CDR2 are LGHDT and YNNKEL (reference sequence). This CDR3 region has 13 residues. The CDR3 DNA reads TGTGCCAGCAGCCAAGCGGGGAACACTGAAGCTTTCTTT. Its translation: CASSQAGNTEAFF.

This chain joins TRBV24-1 and TRBJ2-3; D may correspond to TRBD1 or TRBD2 (5 bases each). This CDR3 has 15 amino acids. Trimming removed 2 bases from V and 5 bases from J, with 13 bases in between. CDR1 KGHDR and CDR2 SFDVKD come from the germline V gene. The CDR3 here is CATSDYQGARDTQYF. In DNA form, the CDR3 reads TGTGCCACCAGTGATTATCAGGGAGCGAGAGATACGCAGTATTTT.

CDR3: CASSQGRILMNTEAFF. CDR3 nucleotides: TGCGCCAGCAGCCAAGGCCGAATCCTCATGAACACTGAAGCTTTCTTT. This chain joins TRBV4-1 and TRBJ1-1, with D unclear. The CDR3 spans 16 residues. The germline gives CDR1 MGHRA, CDR2 YSYEKL. V shed 1 base and J shed 0 bases, with 12 bases lying between them.

This clonotype has ten or more counts. The chain joins TRBV24-1 to TRBJ1-4, with D perhaps matching TRBD1 (5 bases). Between the trimmed V and J ends, which lost 4 bases and 7 bases, there was a span of 15 bases. Germline V lookup: CDR1 KGHDR, CDR2 SFDVKD. The CDR3 length is 15 residues. The CDR3: CATSEGTRVAEKLFF. DNA for the CDR3: TGTGCCACCAGTGAGGGGACGAGGGTTGCTGAAAAACTGTTTTTT.

This clonotype was detected many times. V and J are TRBV15 and TRBJ2-7; 9 bases are a match to TRBD1. V shed 6 bases and J 2 bases; nucleotides not matched to a gene: 5. Germline V gives CDR1 LNHNV, CDR2 YYDKDF (reference sequence). The CDR3 sequence is 14 residues long. The CDR3 here is CATRSDRGAYEQYF. CDR3 DNA: TGTGCCACCAGGAGCGACAGGGGGGCCTACGAGCAGTACTTC.

The chain has TRBV18 and TRBJ1-1, with D tentatively TRBD1 (5 bases). Trimming left V 3 bases short and J 0 bases short, with 8 bases between. CDR3 length equals 14 residues. CDR1 and CDR2 (germline): KGHSH, LQKENI. The CDR3 bases are TGTGCCAGCTCACCGTTAGGGGTGAACACTGAAGCTTTCTTT. This codes for CASSPLGVNTEAFF.

This clonotype has a count of ten or more. This chain uses TRBV4-1 with TRBJ2-7, with 7 bases fitting TRBD2. The germline V gene has CDR1 MGHRA and CDR2 YSYEKL. The V segment lost 1 base and the J segment 2 bases; nucleotides outside the gene matches: 2. This CDR3 is 14 amino acids long. The CDR3 DNA follows: TGCGCCAGCAGCCAAGTGGGGACTACCTACGAGCAGTACTTC. Its protein is CASSQVGTTYEQYF.

This clonotype was recorded at least ten times. The chain uses TRBV5-4 and TRBJ2-7, with D maybe TRBD1 (5 bases). V lost 3 bases and J lost 5, with 21 bases in between. Germline CDR1 and CDR2: SGHNT and YYREEE (reference sequence). The CDR3 loop spans 16 amino acids. The CDR3 loop reads CASSSVSGLSTHEQYF. The CDR3 DNA follows: TGTGCCAGCAGCTCCGTCTCAGGGCTTTCTACGCACGAGCAGTACTTC.

V gene TRBV3-1 combines with J gene TRBJ1-2, with D perhaps matching TRBD1 (6 bases). The germline gives CDR1 LGHDT, CDR2 YNNKEL (reference sequence). This CDR3 has 14 residues. V was cut by 0 bases and J by 5 bases, with 10 bases left in between. The CDR3 reads CASSQDGTSYGYTF. For the CDR3, the DNA is TGTGCCAGCAGCCAAGATGGGACAAGTTATGGCTACACCTTC. The whole variable domain, remainder taken from reference TRBV3-1 and TRBJ1-2, is DTAVSQTPKYLVTQMGNDKSIKCEQNLGHDTMYWYKQDSKKFLKIMFSYNNKELIINETVPNRFSPKSPDKAHLNLHINSLELGDSAVYFCASSQDGTSYGYTFGSGTRLTVV.

V is TRBV9 and J is TRBJ2-3, with D possibly TRBD2 on 5 matching bases. Germline V gene data show CDR1 as SGDLS and CDR2 as YYNGEE. The CDR3 totals 18 residues. The ends were cut back, 4 bases at V and 0 bases at J, with 21 bases in the middle. The CDR3 DNA reads as TGTGCCAGCAGCTCTTCCGGGGTGTTTATTTCTAGCACAGATACGCAGTATTTT. Translated, it gives CASSSSGVFISSTDTQYF.

This clonotype was detected ten times or more. The chain links TRBV9 to TRBJ2-1, with D perhaps TRBD2 (6 bases). The CDR3 is made up of 14 amino acids. CDR1 is SGDLS and CDR2 is YYNGEE in the germline V gene. Trimming stripped 4 bases from V and 2 bases from J, with 10 bases between. The CDR3 here is CASSFTGAYNEQFF. In DNA, the CDR3 is TGTGCCAGCAGCTTTACGGGGGCCTACAATGAGCAGTTCTTC.

In regard to this clonotype: One junction end disagrees with the germline gene, perhaps due to a read error. The genes are TRBV18 and TRBJ2-3; D not resolved. Germline loops: CDR1 KGHSH, CDR2 LQKENI. The CDR3 covers 16 residues. The CDR3 reads CDSSPERVARTDTQYF. The CDR3 region has the DNA TGTGACAGCTCACCTGAAAGGGTTGCCCGCACAGATACGCAGTATTTT.

The rearrangement links TRBV20-1 to TRBJ2-3, with 10 bases that match TRBD2. The CDR3 is 14 amino acids. V was pared by 3 bases and J by 6 bases, with 6 bases of the junction left unmatched. Germline lookup yields CDR1 DFQATT and CDR2 SNEGSKA (reference sequence). The CDR3 nucleotides are TGCAGTGCTAGTAAGCGGGGGGGCGCGGATACGCAGTATTTT. Its protein is CSASKRGGADTQYF.

This clonotype was found many times. The chain combines TRBV5-6 with TRBJ2-5; the D is unclear. This CDR3 has 13 residues. Per germline, CDR1 SGHDT and CDR2 YYEEEE. V lost 0 bases, J lost 4 bases, and 7 bases lay in between. The CDR3 coding sequence is TGTGCCAGCAGCTTGGTCGGCGGAGAGACCCAGTACTTC. This gives the protein CASSLVGGETQYF.